The 21 T cell receptor beta chains presented below share a single source sample, sequenced in a study of immune characterization of retroperitoneal liposarcoma. One entry per CDR3 protein, called by TCRdb with MiXCR from the PCR reads. The sample holds 8,500 to 13,000 distinct CDR3 sequences, under 35% seen once. Material for sequencing was tumor tissue. The receptors were gathered from a male donor with retroperitoneal liposarcoma.

This clonotype was recorded many times. The chain uses TRBV6-4 and TRBJ2-5, with D possibly called TRBD1 or TRBD2 (5 bases each). Trimming left V 0 bases short and J 11 bases short, with 19 bases between. Germline CDR1 is MRHNA and CDR2 is SNTAGT. CDR3 length: 15 residues. CDR3 bases: TGTGCCAGCAGTGACTCCGAGGGGTTGGGGAATGAGCAGTACTTC. This codes for CASSDSEGLGNEQYF.

The CDR3 loop reads CASSESRADTQYF. CDR3 in DNA: TGTGCCAGCAGTGAAAGCCGGGCAGATACGCAGTATTTT. The chain employs TRBV6-1 and TRBJ2-3; the D is unclear. V shed 2 bases and J shed 4 bases, with 7 bases lying between them. CDR3 length: 13 residues. Germline loops: CDR1 MNHNS, CDR2 SASEGT.

The CDR3 DNA reads as TGTGCCAGCACCTATCGTTTCAGCGGGTACACAGATACGCAGTATTTT. Amino acid sequence: CASTYRFSGYTDTQYF. V is TRBV6-1 and J is TRBJ2-3, with D maybe TRBD2 (6 bases). The CDR3 sequence is 16 residues long. The V and J ends lost 7 bases and 2 bases respectively, with 19 bases between them. CDR1 is MNHNS, CDR2 SASEGT, per germline.

This clonotype counts as medium-sized (0.01 to 0.1%). The genes are TRBV7-8 and TRBJ2-5; TRBD1 might be the D (6 bases). CDR3 length equals 17 residues. Germline loops: CDR1 SGHVS, CDR2 FQNEAQ. Trimming left V 4 bases short and J 11 bases short, with 29 bases between. CDR3 coding DNA: TGTGCCAGCAGCTCCCTAGGGGGTGTAGGACGCAGGAATGAGCAGTACTTC. Its protein is CASSSLGGVGRRNEQYF.

This clonotype was seen ten or more times. The chain couples TRBV11-3 to TRBJ2-5; 11 bases align to TRBD2. V lost 2 bases, J lost 11 bases, and 10 bases stayed unmatched. Germline loops: CDR1 SGHNT, CDR2 YENEEA. The CDR3 runs 15 residues. CDR3 amino acids: CASSLLLAGGNEQYF. CDR3 DNA sequence: TGTGCCAGCAGCTTACTGCTAGCGGGAGGAAATGAGCAGTACTTC. The whole variable domain, filled in from reference TRBV11-3 and TRBJ2-5, reads EAGVVQSPRYKIIEKKQPVAFWCNPISGHNTLYWYLQNLGQGPELLIRYENEEAVDDSQLPKDRFSAERLKGVDSTLKIQPAELGDSAVYLCASSLLLAGGNEQYFGPGTRLLVL.

This clonotype was seen a handful of times. This chain uses TRBV25-1 with TRBJ1-1; D unresolved. Per germline, CDR1 MGHDK and CDR2 SYGVNS. This CDR3 comprises 12 residues. V gave up 5 bases and J gave up 2 bases, with 6 bases separating them. The DNA for the CDR3 is TGTGCCAGCAGTTTAGGAAACACTGAAGCTTTCTTT. Protein: CASSLGNTEAFF.

This chain connects TRBV27 to TRBJ2-3; TRBD2 agrees at 7 bases. CDR3 length: 18 amino acids. The V gene's germline CDR1 is MNHEY and CDR2 SMNVEV (reference sequence). The junction had 20 bases not matched to a gene; V was cut back by 5 bases and J by 6 bases. The CDR3 reads CASSPPLYIAGGKDTQYF. In DNA, the CDR3 is TGTGCCAGCAGTCCTCCCTTATATATAGCGGGTGGTAAGGATACGCAGTATTTT.

This chain connects TRBV11-2 to TRBJ1-4, with 8 positions matching TRBD1. The CDR3 contains 16 residues. V dropped 4 bases and J dropped 7; count of bases not matched to a gene: 11. CDR1 and CDR2 from the germline V gene are SGHAT and FQNNGV. The CDR3 protein is CASSSRLGQGGEKLFF. CDR3 bases: TGTGCCAGCAGCTCTCGTTTAGGACAGGGAGGTGAAAAACTGTTTTTT. Full variable domain (remainder filled in from reference TRBV11-2 and TRBJ1-4): EAGVAQSPRYKIIEKRQSVAFWCNPISGHATLYWYQQILGQGPKLLIQFQNNGVVDDSQLPKDRFSAERLKGVDSTLKIQPAKLEDSAVYLCASSSRLGQGGEKLFFGSGTQLSVL.

This clonotype has ten or more counts. The V gene is TRBV27, the J gene TRBJ2-1; D assignment may be TRBD1 or TRBD2 (5 bases each). V was trimmed by 5 bases and J by 10 bases, leaving 15 bases between them. Germline V gene sequence: CDR1 MNHEY, CDR2 SMNVEV (reference sequence). The CDR3 loop spans 13 amino acids. CDR3 sequence reads: CASSLTGTYEQFF. In DNA form, the CDR3 reads TGTGCCAGCAGTCTAACGGGGACCTACGAGCAGTTCTTC.

This clonotype is deemed medium-sized (0.01 to 0.1%). This rearrangement joins TRBV6-1 to TRBJ2-1; 12 positions agree with TRBD2. V lost 6 bases to trimming and J lost 6 bases; unmatched junction nucleotides: 3. CDR3 length equals 14 residues. Germline CDR1 reads MNHNS; CDR2 reads SASEGT. The CDR3 region is CASSGLAGLNEQFF. The CDR3 DNA is TGTGCCAGCAGCGGACTAGCGGGGCTCAATGAGCAGTTCTTC.

In the case of this clonotype: This may arise from a read error, as a much more abundant clone is one base away. No conserved phenylalanine or tryptophan is present at the end of the CDR3, so a read error is the likely explanation. Because the CDR3's place on the DNA is in doubt, the DNA is left out and the CDR3 is given as listed by TCRdb. This chain links TRBV7-3 with TRBJ2-3; the table calls TRBD1, which could not be checked here. Germline CDR1 reads SGHTA; CDR2 reads FQGTGA. The length of the CDR3 is 15 amino acids, counting both ends. The CDR3 region is CASSWLGQQGETQFL.

Regarding this clonotype: The DNA is omitted, as the CDR3 cannot be located on it reliably, and the CDR3 follows TCRdb's listing. The chain recombines TRBV7-9 with TRBJ2-4; whether TRBD1, the table's D call, matches the DNA was not checked. Inclusive of both ends, the CDR3 amounts to 24 amino acids. The germline CDR1 and CDR2 sequences are SEHNR and FQNEAQ (reference sequence). CDR3 region: CATTSIYEQFFGPGTRIGEHTSDF.

By share, this clonotype counts as medium-sized. This chain links TRBV6-1 with TRBJ2-3; 12 nucleotides align to TRBD2. V was clipped by 8 bases and J by 5 bases; unmatched bases: 2. The germline V gene encodes CDR1 MNHNS and CDR2 SASEGT. The CDR3 has 13 residues. The CDR3, as DNA: TGTGCCAGCGAGACTAGCGGGGGAGATACGCAGTATTTT. Its translation: CASETSGGDTQYF.

The chain joins TRBV4-3 to TRBJ1-2; 7 bases fit TRBD1. CDR1 and CDR2 (germline): LGHNA, YSLEER. This CDR3 comprises 13 residues. V shed 5 bases and J 6 bases; nucleotides not matched to a gene: 6. The CDR3 spells CASSFRGGDGYTF. The CDR3 coding sequence is TGCGCCAGCAGCTTCAGGGGGGGGGATGGCTACACCTTC.

The rearrangement joins TRBV11-2 to TRBJ1-1, with a possible D match to TRBD1 (6 bases). The CDR3 covers 15 residues. V was trimmed by 3 bases and J by 1 base, leaving 12 bases between them. The germline CDR1 and CDR2 sequences are SGHAT and FQNNGV. The chain's CDR3 is CASSFDRTWNTEAFF. The CDR3 region has the DNA TGTGCCAGCAGCTTCGACAGGACCTGGAACACTGAAGCTTTCTTT.

This chain links TRBV6-1 with TRBJ2-7; D possibly matches TRBD1 or TRBD2 (5 bases each). The CDR3 is made up of 13 amino acids. V dropped 3 bases and J dropped 3 bases, with 9 bases sitting between them. Germline CDR1 MNHNS, CDR2 SASEGT. Here the CDR3 DNA reads TGTGCCAGCAGTGATGGGACGGACTACGAGCAGTACTTC. Its translation is CASSDGTDYEQYF.

This clonotype has more than one count but fewer than ten. V is TRBV6-2 or TRBV6-3 and J is TRBJ2-7; a possible D gene is TRBD1 (5 bases). V lost 0 bases to trimming and J lost 3 bases, with 9 bases between them. The length of the CDR3 is 14 residues. CDR1 MNHEY and CDR2 SVGEGT come from the germline V gene. The CDR3 sequence is CASSYSTGFYEQYV. The DNA for the CDR3 is TGTGCCAGCAGTTACTCCACAGGCTTCTACGAGCAGTACGTC.

Ten or more counts support this clonotype. The rearrangement uses TRBV7-8 and TRBJ2-1, with 8 bases aligning to TRBD1. The DNA end is a closer match to TRBJ2-7, so the J assignment may be wrong. Per germline, CDR1 SGHVS and CDR2 FQNEAQ. The CDR3 has 17 residues. The CDR3 loop reads CASSPSGQGPGYNEQYF. The CDR3 DNA reads as TGTGCCAGCAGCCCCAGTGGACAGGGACCGGGTTACAATGAGCAGTACTTC.

With regard to this clonotype: One end of the junction varies from germline; a read error may be responsible. V usage is TRBV7-6 and J usage is TRBJ2-3; D not certain. The CDR3 loop spans 12 amino acids. Germline-derived CDR1 and CDR2 are SGHVS and FNYEAQ. CDR3 DNA sequence: TGTGCTAGCAGCCCCATTGCAGATACGCAGTATTTT. Amino acids: CASSPIADTQYF.

For the CDR3, the DNA is TGTGCCAGCAGTTACTCGAGACAGGGAATAGAGCAGTTCTTC. This translates into CASSYSRQGIEQFF. The chain carries TRBV6-2 or TRBV6-3 and TRBJ2-1; 7 positions match TRBD1. Looked up from germline, CDR1 is MNHEY and CDR2 is SVGEGT. The CDR3 is 14 residues long. J was trimmed by 10 bases and V by 0 bases; bases with no gene match: 6.

The rearrangement links TRBV25-1 to TRBJ2-1; no firm D call. Near its end, the DNA agrees better with TRBJ2-5, so the J call may be wrong. CDR1 and CDR2 (germline): MGHDK, SYGVNS. The CDR3 is 11 residues long. Here the CDR3 reads CASSLTETQYF. The CDR3 coding sequence is TGTGCCAGCAGTCTCACAGAGACCCAGTACTTC.